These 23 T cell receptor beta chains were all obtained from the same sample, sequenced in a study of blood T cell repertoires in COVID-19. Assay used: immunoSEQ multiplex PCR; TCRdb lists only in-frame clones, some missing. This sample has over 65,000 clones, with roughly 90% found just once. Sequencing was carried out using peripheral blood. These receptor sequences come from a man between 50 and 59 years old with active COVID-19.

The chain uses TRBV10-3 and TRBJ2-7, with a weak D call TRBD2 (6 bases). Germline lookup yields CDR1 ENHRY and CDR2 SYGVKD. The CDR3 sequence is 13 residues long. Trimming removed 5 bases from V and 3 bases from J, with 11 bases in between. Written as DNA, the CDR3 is TGTGCCATCAGTCCGGGACTTCGCTACGAGCAGTACTTC. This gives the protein CAISPGLRYEQYF.

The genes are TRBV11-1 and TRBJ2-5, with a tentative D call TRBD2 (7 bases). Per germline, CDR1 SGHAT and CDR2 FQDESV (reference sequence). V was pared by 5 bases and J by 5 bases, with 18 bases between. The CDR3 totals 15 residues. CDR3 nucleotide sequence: TGTGCCAGCAGCCCGAGTGCGGGGGCACGGGAGACCCAGTACTTC. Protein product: CASSPSAGARETQYF. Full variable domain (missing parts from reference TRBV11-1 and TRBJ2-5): EAEVAQSPRYKITEKSQAVAFWCDPISGHATLYWYRQILGQGPELLVQFQDESVVDDSQLPKDRFSAERLKGVDSTLKIQPAELGDSAMYLCASSPSAGARETQYFGPGTRLLVL.

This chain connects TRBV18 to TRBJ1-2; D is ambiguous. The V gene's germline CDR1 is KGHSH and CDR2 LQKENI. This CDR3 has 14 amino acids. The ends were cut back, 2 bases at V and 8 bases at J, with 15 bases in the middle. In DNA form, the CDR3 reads TGTGCCAGCTCACCAGAGTATGGCGCTAGCGGCTACACCTTC. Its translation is CASSPEYGASGYTF.

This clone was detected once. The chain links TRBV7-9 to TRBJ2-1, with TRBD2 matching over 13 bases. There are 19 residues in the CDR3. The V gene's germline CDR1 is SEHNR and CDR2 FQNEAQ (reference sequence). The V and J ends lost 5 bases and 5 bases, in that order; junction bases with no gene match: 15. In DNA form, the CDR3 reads TGTGCCAGCAGCCCGTCCCGACTAGCGGGGGGCCTAAGGGACAATGAGCAGTTCTTC. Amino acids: CASSPSRLAGGLRDNEQFF.

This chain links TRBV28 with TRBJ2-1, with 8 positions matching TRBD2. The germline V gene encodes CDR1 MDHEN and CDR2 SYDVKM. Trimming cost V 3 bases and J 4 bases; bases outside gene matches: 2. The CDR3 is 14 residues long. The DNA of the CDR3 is TGTGCCAGCAGTTTGGCGGGGGGTTACAATGAGCAGTTCTTC. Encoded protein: CASSLAGGYNEQFF.

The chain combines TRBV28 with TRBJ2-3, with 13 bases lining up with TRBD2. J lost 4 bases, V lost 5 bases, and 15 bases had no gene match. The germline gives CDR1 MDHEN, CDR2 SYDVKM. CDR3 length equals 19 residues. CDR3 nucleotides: TGTGCCAGCAGTCCTAGGCCTCCACTAGCGGGGGGGCGCGCAGATACGCAGTATTTT. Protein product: CASSPRPPLAGGRADTQYF.

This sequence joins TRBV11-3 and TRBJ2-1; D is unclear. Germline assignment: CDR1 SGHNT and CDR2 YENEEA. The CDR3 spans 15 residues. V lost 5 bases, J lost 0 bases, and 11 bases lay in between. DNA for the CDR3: TGTGCCAGCAGCCGAAGACAAGACTCCTACAATGAGCAGTTCTTC. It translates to CASSRRQDSYNEQFF.

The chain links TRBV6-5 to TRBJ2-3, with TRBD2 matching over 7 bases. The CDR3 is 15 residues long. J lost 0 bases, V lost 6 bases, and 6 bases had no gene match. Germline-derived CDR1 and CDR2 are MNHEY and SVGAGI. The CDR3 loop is CASSLGGWSTDTQYF. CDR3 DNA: TGTGCCAGCAGCTTGGGGGGGTGGAGCACAGATACGCAGTATTTT.

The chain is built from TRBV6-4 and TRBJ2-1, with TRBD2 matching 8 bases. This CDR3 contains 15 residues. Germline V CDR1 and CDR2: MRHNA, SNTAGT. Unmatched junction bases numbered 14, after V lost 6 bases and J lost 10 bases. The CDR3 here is CASSQLSGGPREQFF. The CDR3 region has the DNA TGTGCCAGCAGCCAACTAAGCGGGGGACCCAGGGAGCAGTTCTTC.

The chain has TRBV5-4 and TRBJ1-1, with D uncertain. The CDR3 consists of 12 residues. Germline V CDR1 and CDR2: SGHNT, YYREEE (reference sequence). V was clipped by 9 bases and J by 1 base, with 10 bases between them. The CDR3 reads CATRRQNTEAFF. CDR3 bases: TGTGCCACCAGGAGGCAGAACACTGAAGCTTTCTTT.

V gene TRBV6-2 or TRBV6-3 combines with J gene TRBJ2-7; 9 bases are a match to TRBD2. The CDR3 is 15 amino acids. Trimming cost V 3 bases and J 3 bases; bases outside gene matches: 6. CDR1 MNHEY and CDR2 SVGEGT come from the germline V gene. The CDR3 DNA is TGTGCCAGCAGTTATGAGCGGGGGGCCGGCTACGAGCAGTACTTC. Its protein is CASSYERGAGYEQYF.

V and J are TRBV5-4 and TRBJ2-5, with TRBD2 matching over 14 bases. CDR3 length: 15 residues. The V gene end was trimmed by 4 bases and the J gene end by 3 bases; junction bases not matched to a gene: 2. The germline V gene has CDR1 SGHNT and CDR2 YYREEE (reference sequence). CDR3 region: CASSGTSGSKETQYF. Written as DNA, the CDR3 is TGTGCCAGCAGCGGGACTAGCGGGAGTAAAGAGACCCAGTACTTC.

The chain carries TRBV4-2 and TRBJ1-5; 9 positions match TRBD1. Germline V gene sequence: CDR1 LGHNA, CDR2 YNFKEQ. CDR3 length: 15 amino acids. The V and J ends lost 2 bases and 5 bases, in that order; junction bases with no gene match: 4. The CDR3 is CASSQLRQGDQPQHF. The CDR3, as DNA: TGTGCCAGCAGCCAACTCCGACAGGGGGATCAGCCCCAGCATTTT.

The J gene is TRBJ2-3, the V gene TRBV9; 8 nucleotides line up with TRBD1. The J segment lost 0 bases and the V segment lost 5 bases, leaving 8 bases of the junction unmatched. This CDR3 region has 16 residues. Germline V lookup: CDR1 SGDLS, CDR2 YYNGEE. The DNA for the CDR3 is TGTGCCAGCAGTCCCACAGGGGGTGGTAGCACAGATACGCAGTATTTT. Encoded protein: CASSPTGGGSTDTQYF. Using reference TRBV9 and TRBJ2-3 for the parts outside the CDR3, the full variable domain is DSGVTQTPKHLITATGQRVTLRCSPRSGDLSVYWYQQSLDQGLQFLIQYYNGEERAKGNILERFSAQQFPDLHSELNLSSLELGDSALYFCASSPTGGGSTDTQYFGPGTRLTVL.

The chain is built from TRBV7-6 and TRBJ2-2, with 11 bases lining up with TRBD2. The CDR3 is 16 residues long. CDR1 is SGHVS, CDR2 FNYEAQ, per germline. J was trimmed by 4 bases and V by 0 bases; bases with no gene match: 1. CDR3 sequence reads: CASSLATSGITGELFF. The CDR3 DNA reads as TGTGCCAGCAGCTTAGCGACTAGCGGGATCACCGGGGAGCTGTTTTTT. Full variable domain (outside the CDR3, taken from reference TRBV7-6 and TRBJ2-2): GAGVSQSPRYKVTKRGQDVALRCDPISGHVSLYWYRQALGQGPEFLTYFNYEAQQDKSGLPNDRFSAERPEGSISTLTIQRTEQRDSAMYRCASSLATSGITGELFFGEGSRLTVL.

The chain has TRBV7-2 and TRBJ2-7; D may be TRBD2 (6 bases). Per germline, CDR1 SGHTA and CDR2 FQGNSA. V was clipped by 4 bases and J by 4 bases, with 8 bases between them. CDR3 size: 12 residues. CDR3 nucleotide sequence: TGTGCCAGCAGCTCGGGACTTTACGAGCAGTACTTC. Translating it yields CASSSGLYEQYF.

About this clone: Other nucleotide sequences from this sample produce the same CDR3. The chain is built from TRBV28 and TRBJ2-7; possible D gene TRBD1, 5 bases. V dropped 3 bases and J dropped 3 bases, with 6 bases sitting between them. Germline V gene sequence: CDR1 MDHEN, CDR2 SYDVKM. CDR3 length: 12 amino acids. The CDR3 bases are TGTGCCAGCAGTTTGCAGGGCTACGAGCAGTACTTC. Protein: CASSLQGYEQYF.

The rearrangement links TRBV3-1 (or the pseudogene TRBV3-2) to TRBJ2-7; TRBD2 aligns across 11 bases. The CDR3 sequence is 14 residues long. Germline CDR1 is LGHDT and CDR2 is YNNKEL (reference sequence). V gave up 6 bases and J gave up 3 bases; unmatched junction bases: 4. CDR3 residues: CASSLTSGNYEQYF. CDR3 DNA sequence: TGTGCCAGCAGTCTGACTAGCGGGAACTACGAGCAGTACTTC.

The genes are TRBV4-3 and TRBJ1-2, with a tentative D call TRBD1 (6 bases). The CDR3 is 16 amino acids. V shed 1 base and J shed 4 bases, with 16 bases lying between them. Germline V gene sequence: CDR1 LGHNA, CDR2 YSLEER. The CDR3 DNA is TGCGCCAGCAGCCAAGCCTTACAGGGCCCAAGCTATGGCTACACCTTC. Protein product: CASSQALQGPSYGYTF.

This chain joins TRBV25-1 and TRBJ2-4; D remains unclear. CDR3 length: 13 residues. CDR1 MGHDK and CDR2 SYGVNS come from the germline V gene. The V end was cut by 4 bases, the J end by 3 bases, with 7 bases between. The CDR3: CASSVAGKNIQYF. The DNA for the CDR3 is TGTGCCAGCAGTGTGGCAGGCAAAAACATTCAGTACTTC.

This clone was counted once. DNA of the CDR3: TGTGCCAGCAGCGCTGGACAGGGCAGGCAGGCTAATGAAAAACTGTTTTTT. It codes for CASSAGQGRQANEKLFF. V gene TRBV5-4 combines with J gene TRBJ1-4; 8 bases align to TRBD1. V lost 4 bases, J lost 3 bases, and 11 bases stayed unmatched. The CDR3 has 17 residues. Germline CDR1 and CDR2: SGHNT and YYREEE (reference sequence).

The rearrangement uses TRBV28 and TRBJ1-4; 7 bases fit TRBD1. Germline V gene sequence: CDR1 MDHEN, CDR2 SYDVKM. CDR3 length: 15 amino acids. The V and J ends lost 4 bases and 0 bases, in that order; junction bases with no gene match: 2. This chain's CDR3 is CASSSGGATNEKLFF. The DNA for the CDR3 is TGTGCCAGCAGTTCAGGGGGAGCAACTAATGAAAAACTGTTTTTT.

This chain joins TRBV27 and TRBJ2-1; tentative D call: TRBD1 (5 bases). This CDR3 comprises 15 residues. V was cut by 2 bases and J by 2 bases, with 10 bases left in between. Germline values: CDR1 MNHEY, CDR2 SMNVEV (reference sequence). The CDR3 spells CASSLKGLTYNEQFF. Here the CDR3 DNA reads TGTGCCAGCAGTTTAAAGGGGCTTACCTACAATGAGCAGTTCTTC.